What follows are 7 T cell receptor beta chains derived from one specimen sequenced in a study of blood T cells in healthy people across ages. Primed by a sample-barcoded 5' primer and a J-beta primer mix, a second PCR proceeded for about 6 to 11 cycles. From the 5' RACE reads, TCRdb called clonotypes with MiXCR, one entry per CDR3 protein. This sample has 700,000 to 950,000 distinct CDR3 sequences, with about 42% found just once. The sequenced material came from blood. The receptors were gathered from a woman between 55 and 75 years old in good health.

V is TRBV6-1 and J is TRBJ1-3; D is uncertain. The germline gives CDR1 MNHNS, CDR2 SASEGT. CDR3 length: 15 residues. Trimming removed 4 bases from V and 0 bases from J, with 10 bases in between. As DNA, the CDR3 is TGTGCCAGCAGTGGTTCGGGGAACTCTGGAAACACCATATATTTT. It codes for CASSGSGNSGNTIYF.

This clonotype was counted ten times or more. The chain links TRBV20-1 to TRBJ1-5, with 7 bases fitting TRBD1. The CDR3 loop spans 14 amino acids. Germline values: CDR1 DFQATT, CDR2 SNEGSKA (reference sequence). V was pared by 6 bases and J by 3 bases, with 8 bases of the junction left unmatched. In DNA, the CDR3 is TGCAGTGCCCCAGACAGGGAGATCAATCAGCCCCAGCATTTT. The encoded protein is CSAPDREINQPQHF.

CDR3 coding DNA: TGCGCCAGCAGTGAAGGGACGGGAAATTACAATGAGCAGTTCTTC. Protein sequence: CASSEGTGNYNEQFF. The rearrangement joins TRBV10-1 to TRBJ2-1; D tentatively reads TRBD1 or TRBD2 (5 bases each). The germline gives CDR1 WNHNN, CDR2 SYGVQD (reference sequence). The CDR3 consists of 15 residues. V was cut by 3 bases and J by 4 bases, with 13 bases left in between.

The chain links TRBV20-1 to TRBJ2-5, with TRBD2 matching over 8 bases. The CDR3 extends over 13 amino acids. The J segment lost 4 bases and the V segment lost 5 bases, leaving 6 bases of the junction unmatched. The germline V gene encodes CDR1 DFQATT and CDR2 SNEGSKA (reference sequence). The CDR3 DNA reads as TGCAGTGCTCCCGGGGGGGGAGCAGAGACCCAGTACTTC. This codes for CSAPGGGAETQYF.

This chain connects TRBV5-1 to TRBJ2-7; a weak D match, TRBD2 (5 bases). The germline V gene has CDR1 SGHRS and CDR2 YFSETQ. The CDR3 loop spans 13 amino acids. Trimming left V 4 bases short and J 2 bases short, with 10 bases between. The CDR3 DNA follows: TGCGCCAGCAGCCCCCGGGAACCCTACGAGCAGTACTTC. The encoded protein is CASSPREPYEQYF.

Many counts were recorded for this clonotype. This chain joins TRBV20-1 and TRBJ2-1, with 13 bases lining up with TRBD2. Trimming removed 6 bases from V and 5 bases from J; junction bases left unmatched: 7. Germline CDR1 DFQATT, CDR2 SNEGSKA (reference sequence). The CDR3 runs 15 residues. CDR3 region: CSARTSGSFNNEQFF. In DNA form, the CDR3 reads TGCAGTGCGCGGACTAGCGGGAGTTTTAACAATGAGCAGTTCTTC.

The rearrangement links TRBV21-1 to TRBJ1-4; TRBD1 is the table's D call and was not checked against the DNA. TRBV21-1 is tagged as a pseudogene. CDR3 length: 13 amino acids. CDR3 loop: CAITGQINEKLFF. CDR3 coding DNA: TGTGCCATTACGGGACAGATAAATGAAAAACTGTTTTTT.